These 27 T cell receptor beta chains originate from one sample sequenced in a study of blood T cell repertoires in COVID-19. Some clones are missing from TCRdb's copy, which holds only in-frame ones; the method was immunoSEQ multiplex PCR. The sample comprises 20,000 to 30,000 clones, around nine tenths of which are singletons, and around 8.3% rests with the top ten. The sequenced material came from peripheral blood. These receptors originate from a human donor in a cohort sampled during active COVID-19.

V gene TRBV3-1 (or the pseudogene TRBV3-2) combines with J gene TRBJ2-5; 7 bases agree with TRBD1. Germline V gives CDR1 LGHDT, CDR2 YNNKEL (reference sequence). The CDR3 extends over 16 amino acids. Trimming at V came to 3 bases and at J to 3 bases, leaving 10 bases not matched to a gene. The CDR3 DNA follows: TGTGCCAGCAGCCACGAACCGGACAGGCGAAAAGAGACCCAGTACTTC. Protein sequence: CASSHEPDRRKETQYF.

The chain uses TRBV3-1 (or the pseudogene TRBV3-2) and TRBJ2-2, with TRBD2 identical over 8 bases. V was clipped by 4 bases and J by 4 bases; unmatched bases: 8. Looked up from germline, CDR1 is LGHDT and CDR2 is YNNKEL (reference sequence). The CDR3 has 16 residues. The CDR3 here is CASSLGGAGVTGELFF. CDR3 coding DNA: TGTGCCAGCAGCCTCGGAGGAGCGGGAGTCACCGGGGAGCTGTTTTTT.

The chain carries TRBV27 and TRBJ2-7; 9 bases align to TRBD2. From germline, CDR1 is MNHEY and CDR2 SMNVEV (reference sequence). V lost 2 bases, J lost 5 bases, and 4 bases stayed unmatched. This CDR3 has 14 amino acids. The CDR3 spells CASSLLGTSHEQYF. CDR3 DNA sequence: TGTGCCAGCAGTTTACTCGGGACTAGCCACGAGCAGTACTTC.

This clone was found once. The chain has TRBV5-5 and TRBJ2-3; D unclear. Germline CDR1 and CDR2: SGHKS and YYEKEE (reference sequence). V was pared by 3 bases and J by 6 bases, with 14 bases between. This CDR3 spans 14 amino acids. The CDR3 reads CASSSQVTVDTQYF. In DNA form, the CDR3 reads TGTGCCAGCAGCTCCCAGGTAACGGTTGATACGCAGTATTTT.

CDR3: CASSSRRLAGDNEQYF. The CDR3 nucleotides read TGTGCCAGCAGTTCACGCCGACTAGCGGGAGACAACGAGCAGTACTTC. This sequence joins TRBV27 and TRBJ2-7; 12 bases are shared with TRBD2. Per the germline V gene, CDR1 is MNHEY and CDR2 is SMNVEV (reference sequence). With 4 bases clipped from V and 5 bases from J, the junction kept 9 bases outside the gene matches. The length of the CDR3 is 16 residues.

The V call is TRBV7-8, the J call TRBJ1-2; D perhaps matches TRBD1 (6 bases). The germline CDR1 and CDR2 sequences are SGHVS and FQNEAQ. V lost 5 bases, J lost 7 bases, and 20 bases lay in between. The CDR3 runs to 15 residues. The CDR3 spells CASSTQPTGRGGYTF. For the CDR3, the DNA is TGTGCCAGCAGCACCCAGCCGACAGGAAGAGGTGGCTACACCTTC.

V is TRBV6-5 and J is TRBJ1-6, with D possibly TRBD1 on 5 matching bases. The CDR3 is 15 amino acids. The ends were cut back, 8 bases at V and 5 bases at J, with 16 bases in the middle. Per the germline V gene, CDR1 is MNHEY and CDR2 is SVGAGI. CDR3 in DNA: TGTGCCAGCCATCCGAGACAGAGAAATAATTCACCCCTCCACTTT. Protein sequence: CASHPRQRNNSPLHF.

In its sample, this clone was seen a few times. This chain joins TRBV7-9 and TRBJ1-1; D remains ambiguous. V was pared by 1 base and J by 6 bases, with 9 bases between. The CDR3 length is 13 residues. CDR1 is SEHNR and CDR2 is FQNEAQ in the germline V gene (reference sequence). CDR3 residues: CASSLETNPEAFF. Written as DNA, the CDR3 is TGTGCCAGCAGCTTAGAGACAAATCCTGAAGCTTTCTTT. The full variable domain, completed using reference TRBV7-9 and TRBJ1-1, is DTGVSQNPRHKITKRGQNVTFRCDPISEHNRLYWYRQTLGQGPEFLTYFQNEAQLEKSRLLSDRFSAERPKGSFSTLEIQRTEQGDSAMYLCASSLETNPEAFFGQGTRLTVV.

The gene calls are TRBV19 and TRBJ1-6; 7 bases map to TRBD1. Germline CDR1 is LNHDA and CDR2 is SQIVND (reference sequence). This CDR3 spans 14 amino acids. J lost 5 bases, V lost 5 bases, and 3 bases had no gene match. The CDR3 here is CASSGDRNNSPLHF. CDR3 in DNA: TGTGCCAGTAGTGGGGACAGAAATAATTCACCCCTCCACTTT.

The J gene is TRBJ2-7, the V gene TRBV19; D is perhaps TRBD2 (6 bases). The V end lost 4 bases, the J end lost 0 bases, and 7 bases lay between the germline ends. CDR1 is LNHDA, CDR2 SQIVND, per germline (reference sequence). The CDR3 contains 13 residues. The chain's CDR3 is CASSTSDSYEQYF. CDR3 nucleotide sequence: TGTGCCAGTAGTACTAGCGACTCCTACGAGCAGTACTTC.

This clone came up once. The rearrangement joins TRBV10-3 to TRBJ2-5, with 12 bases lining up with TRBD2. V lost 9 bases and J lost 7; bases outside the gene matches: 6. Germline assignment: CDR1 ENHRY and CDR2 SYGVKD. The CDR3 is 13 residues long. Here the CDR3 DNA reads TGTGCCATAGGACTAGCGGGGAGTGGGACCCAGTACTTC. Its translation: CAIGLAGSGTQYF.

The genes are TRBV11-2 and TRBJ1-1, with 7 bases identical to TRBD1. This CDR3 is built from 15 residues. Germline lookup yields CDR1 SGHAT and CDR2 FQNNGV. V trimming: 6 bases; J trimming: 5 bases; junction bases outside the gene matches: 12. CDR3 protein: CASRGHRGPDTEAFF. CDR3 nucleotide sequence: TGTGCCAGCAGGGGCCACAGGGGACCCGATACTGAAGCTTTCTTT.

The chain carries TRBV5-6 and TRBJ1-4; a possible D gene is TRBD1 (5 bases). V dropped 2 bases and J dropped 5 bases, with 10 bases sitting between them. Per germline, CDR1 SGHDT and CDR2 YYEEEE. CDR3 size: 14 residues. CDR3 sequence (DNA): TGTGCCAGCAGCTTCGGGACTGAGAATGAAAAACTGTTTTTT. This codes for CASSFGTENEKLFF.

The rearrangement uses TRBV5-4 and TRBJ1-1; 8 bases line up with TRBD1. The ends lost 2 bases at V and 4 bases at J; junction bases unmatched: 4. From germline, CDR1 is SGHNT and CDR2 YYREEE (reference sequence). This CDR3 comprises 14 residues. The CDR3, as DNA: TGTGCCAGCAGCTTCGGACAGGGCGGCACTGAAGCTTTCTTT. Translating it yields CASSFGQGGTEAFF.

This clone was seen just once. The rearrangement links TRBV19 to TRBJ2-3, with D perhaps matching TRBD1 (5 bases). The CDR3 is 14 residues long. The germline gives CDR1 LNHDA, CDR2 SQIVND (reference sequence). Between the trimmed V and J ends, which lost 5 bases and 0 bases, there was a span of 9 bases. CDR3 in DNA: TGTGCCAGTAGTTGGGCAGGGAGCACAGATACGCAGTATTTT. Residues: CASSWAGSTDTQYF.

This chain connects TRBV3-1 (or the pseudogene TRBV3-2) to TRBJ2-7, with D hard to call. Looked up from germline, CDR1 is LGHDT and CDR2 is YNNKEL (reference sequence). The CDR3 loop spans 15 amino acids. V was cut by 5 bases and J by 2 bases, with 16 bases left in between. The CDR3 loop reads CASSNDNARAYEQYF. The CDR3 DNA reads as TGTGCCAGCAGCAACGACAACGCGAGAGCCTACGAGCAGTACTTC.

This chain joins TRBV19 and TRBJ2-5; the match to TRBD2 covers 14 bases. The germline V gene encodes CDR1 LNHDA and CDR2 SQIVND (reference sequence). With V trimmed by 5 bases and J by 5 bases, 4 bases remained unmatched. This CDR3 region has 15 residues. The CDR3 DNA follows: TGTGCCAGTAGTGGGGGACTAGCGGGAGTGGAGACCCAGTACTTC. It codes for CASSGGLAGVETQYF.

This chain uses TRBV9 with TRBJ1-6; the D gene is possibly TRBD1 (5 bases). This CDR3 is 16 amino acids long. CDR1 SGDLS and CDR2 YYNGEE come from the germline V gene. Trimming pared 2 bases from V and 8 bases from J, leaving 17 bases between. The CDR3 reads CASSVKQVDMYSPLHF. The CDR3 region has the DNA TGTGCCAGCAGCGTTAAACAGGTTGACATGTATTCACCCCTCCACTTT.

The chain carries TRBV5-4 and TRBJ1-2; no reliable D call. V lost 4 bases and J 2 bases, leaving 12 bases between the germline ends. The CDR3 loop spans 14 amino acids. CDR1 SGHNT and CDR2 YYREEE come from the germline V gene (reference sequence). The CDR3 spells CASSPNPTNYGYTF. DNA of the CDR3: TGTGCCAGCAGCCCGAACCCGACAAACTATGGCTACACCTTC. The full variable domain, with the rest looked up from reference TRBV5-4 and TRBJ1-2, is ETGVTQSPTHLIKTRGQQVTLRCSSQSGHNTVSWYQQALGQGPQFIFQYYREEENGRGNFPPRFSGLQFPNYSSELNVNALELDDSALYLCASSPNPTNYGYTFGSGTRLTVV.

The table lists this clone with a few counts. This sequence joins TRBV7-9 and TRBJ2-1; weak D call: TRBD1 (6 bases). Germline CDR1 is SEHNR and CDR2 is FQNEAQ (reference sequence). The CDR3 runs 16 residues. Trimming shortened V by 0 bases and J by 6 bases, and 15 bases separated the two germline ends. This chain's CDR3 is CASSLAGGGVGNEQFF. DNA of the CDR3: TGTGCCAGCAGCTTAGCGGGTGGGGGCGTAGGCAATGAGCAGTTCTTC.

The rearrangement joins TRBV6-2 or TRBV6-3 to TRBJ1-5, with TRBD1 as a possible D gene (5 bases). Trimming left V 3 bases short and J 4 bases short, with 10 bases between. The germline V gene has CDR1 MNHEY and CDR2 SVGEGT. This CDR3 spans 14 amino acids. Here the CDR3 reads CASSYSGENQPQHF. As DNA, the CDR3 is TGTGCCAGCAGTTATTCGGGGGAAAATCAGCCCCAGCATTTT.

This chain links TRBV6-5 with TRBJ2-7, with 7 bases that match TRBD1. Germline V gene data show CDR1 as MNHEY and CDR2 as SVGAGI. CDR3 length: 14 residues. Trimming at V came to 10 bases and at J to 1 base, leaving 10 bases not matched to a gene. This chain's CDR3 is CATQLGRGSYEQYF. The DNA of the CDR3 is TGTGCCACTCAGCTGGGCAGGGGGTCCTACGAGCAGTACTTC.

V usage is TRBV15 and J usage is TRBJ1-2; D not resolved. Trimming removed 0 bases at V and 0 bases at J, with 8 bases between. CDR1 and CDR2 (germline): LNHNV, YYDKDF (reference sequence). This CDR3 region has 15 residues. CDR3: CATSREGSANYGYTF. CDR3 nucleotide sequence: TGTGCCACCAGCAGAGAAGGCAGCGCTAACTATGGCTACACCTTC. The whole variable domain, remainder taken from reference TRBV15 and TRBJ1-2, is DAMVIQNPRYQVTQFGKPVTLSCSQTLNHNVMYWYQQKSSQAPKLLFHYYDKDFNNEADTPDNFQSRRPNTSFCFLDIRSPGLGDTAMYLCATSREGSANYGYTFGSGTRLTVV.

DNA of the CDR3: TGTGCCAGCAGCTTGGGCAGGGGAACTCCCTACGAGCAGTACTTC. This encodes CASSLGRGTPYEQYF. The V and J genes are TRBV5-4 and TRBJ2-7; D possibly corresponds to TRBD1 (6 bases). The V and J ends lost 0 bases and 2 bases respectively, with 12 bases between them. Looked up from germline, CDR1 is SGHNT and CDR2 is YYREEE (reference sequence). This CDR3 comprises 15 residues.

The rearrangement joins TRBV14 to TRBJ1-6, with D perhaps TRBD1 (6 bases). Germline V gives CDR1 SGHDN, CDR2 FVKESK. With 4 bases removed from V and 0 bases from J, the gap between germline ends came to 10 bases. The CDR3 is made up of 16 amino acids. Here the CDR3 DNA reads TGTGCCAGCAGCCGGGGGGGCAGCTCCTATAATTCACCCCTCCACTTT. Translated: CASSRGGSSYNSPLHF.

V and J are TRBV6-2 or TRBV6-3 and TRBJ1-2, with TRBD1 matching 7 bases. The trim removed 5 bases at V and 2 bases at J, leaving 8 bases unmatched. Germline-derived CDR1 and CDR2 are MNHEY and SVGEGT. The CDR3 is 15 amino acids. CDR3 DNA: TGTGCCAGCAGTCCGAACAGGGGCGGCAACTATGGCTACACCTTC. This gives the protein CASSPNRGGNYGYTF.

The chain has TRBV15 and TRBJ1-1, with a possible D match to TRBD1 (5 bases). The CDR3 sequence is 15 residues long. Trimming removed 0 bases at V and 4 bases at J, with 12 bases between. The germline CDR1 and CDR2 sequences are LNHNV and YYDKDF (reference sequence). Here the CDR3 DNA reads TGTGCCACCAGCAGAGATTTGGGGGGAGCCACTGAAGCTTTCTTT. As protein: CATSRDLGGATEAFF.